This T cell receptor (beta chain) was captured by sequencing in a study of graft-versus-host responses after intestinal transplantation. Whole-study findings and limits: The authors found GvH clones in recipient marrow, some appearing first in ileum or blood.

On this clone: Its cognate antigen is unknown.

Sequenced by immunoSEQ multiplex PCR; TCRdb stores in-frame clones only, minus some. This table holds about 90,000 clones, approximately 92% found once. The V gene end was trimmed by 5 bases and the J gene end by 8 bases; junction bases not matched to a gene: 11. The CDR3 totals 16 residues. CDR1 SGHVS and CDR2 FQNEAQ come from the germline V gene. The material sequenced was unstimulated CD8+ T cells sorted from spleen or lymph node cells, taken before transplant. The receptor comes from a human donor who was the organ donor for an intestinal transplant. J is TRBJ2-1 and V is TRBV7-8, with 11 bases fitting TRBD2. The CDR3 bases are TGTGCCAGCAGCCCGGCGGGTAGCGGGGGGGCTGATGAGCAGTTCTTC. It yields the protein CASSPAGSGGADEQFF. The full variable domain, rest sourced from reference TRBV7-8 and TRBJ2-1, is GAGVSQSPRYKVAKRGQDVALRCDPISGHVSLFWYQQALGQGPEFLTYFQNEAQLDKSGLPSDRFFAERPEGSVSTLKIQRTQQEDSAVYLCASSPAGSGGADEQFFGPGTRLTVL.